These 10 T cell receptor beta chains originate from one sample sequenced in a study of shared clonotypes between healthy human individuals (dated by TCRdb to 2018 to 2021). Receptor libraries were prepared by the immunoSEQ multiplex PCR assay. TCRdb's version of the immuneACCESS table is confined to in-frame rearrangements and falls short of the full clone set. An unresolved V gene accounts for under half of the shortfall where checked; the remainder is of unknown origin. The sample records about 2.4 million clones, approximately 93% of which are singletons. Together, the top ten hold about 0.39% of the sample. Material for sequencing was naive CD4+ T cells from PBMCs. What this sample's cell subset or site label stands for: CD45RA+ positively selected. The receptors were sampled from a man aged 18 to 35 in good health. Some clones in this sample may be carry-over from other donors' samples.

This clone was counted a single time. The CDR3 sequence is CASDLTGFSYTF. CDR3 DNA sequence: TGTGCCAGCGATCTAACAGGCTTCAGCTACACCTTC. The chain employs TRBV2 and TRBJ1-2; possibly TRBD1 for D (5 bases). Trimming removed 8 bases from V and 9 bases from J, with 16 bases in between. The V gene's germline CDR1 is SNHLY and CDR2 FYNNEI. The CDR3 is 12 residues long.

Notes on this clone: The same CDR3 also results from other DNA sequences found in this sample. V and J are TRBV28 and TRBJ1-2, with D unclear. V dropped 1 base and J dropped 8 bases, with 5 bases sitting between them. Germline V CDR1 and CDR2: MDHEN, SYDVKM. CDR3 length: 11 residues. The CDR3 loop reads CASSLFYGYTF. Here the CDR3 DNA reads TGTGCCAGCAGTTTATTTTACGGCTACACCTTC.

This clone was seen a single time. V gene TRBV21-1 combines with J gene TRBJ2-5; the table gives TRBD2 as D, unverified against the DNA. TRBV21-1 corresponds to a pseudogene. This CDR3 comprises 13 residues. The CDR3 bases are TGTGCCAGCAGCATTGCAGGGAGGGAGACCCAGTACTTC. It translates to CASSIAGRETQYF.

The chain is built from TRBV7-2 and TRBJ2-7; D uncertain. The CDR3 covers 14 residues. V was trimmed by 1 base and J by 2 bases, leaving 9 bases between them. Germline CDR1 SGHTA, CDR2 FQGNSA. CDR3 bases: TGTGCCAGCAGCTTAGGTGGCCCAACCTACGAGCAGTACTTC. Its protein product is CASSLGGPTYEQYF. Filled out from reference TRBV7-2 and TRBJ2-7, the complete variable domain reads GAGVSQSPSNKVTEKGKDVELRCDPISGHTALYWYRQSLGQGLEFLIYFQGNSAPDKSGLPSDRFSAERTGGSVSTLTIQRTQQEDSAVYLCASSLGGPTYEQYFGPGTRLTVT.

V gene TRBV5-4 combines with J gene TRBJ2-1; a possible D gene is TRBD1 (6 bases). CDR3 length: 14 residues. The V gene's germline CDR1 is SGHNT and CDR2 YYREEE (reference sequence). The V gene lost 1 base and the J gene lost 10 bases, with 15 bases spanning the gap. CDR3 region: CASSLTLKQGEQFF. The CDR3 bases are TGTGCCAGCAGCTTGACACTCAAACAGGGAGAGCAGTTCTTC.

The chain is built from TRBV28 and TRBJ2-5, with 9 bases that match TRBD1. With 4 bases clipped from V and 4 bases from J, the junction kept 16 bases outside the gene matches. This CDR3 contains 18 residues. From germline, CDR1 is MDHEN and CDR2 SYDVKM. This CDR3 is CASSSNPPTGGLVETQYF. The CDR3 coding sequence is TGTGCCAGCAGTTCCAACCCCCCTACAGGGGGCTTGGTAGAGACCCAGTACTTC.

In this sample, this clone turned up a few times. This sequence joins TRBV19 and TRBJ1-1; 10 nucleotides line up with TRBD1. The CDR3 has 14 amino acids. Germline CDR1 and CDR2: LNHDA and SQIVND (reference sequence). The junction had 4 bases not matched to a gene; V was cut back by 4 bases and J by 5 bases. The CDR3 DNA is TGTGCCAGTAGTAGCCGGGACAGGGGAACTGAAGCTTTCTTT. This gives the protein CASSSRDRGTEAFF.

Concerning this clone itself: The same CDR3 can be traced to other DNA sequences in this sample. The chain uses TRBV28 and TRBJ2-2, with TRBD1 matching over 11 bases. Losses at the gene ends were 6 bases for V and 4 bases for J; bases not matched to a gene: 4. The CDR3 consists of 15 residues. The germline V gene has CDR1 MDHEN and CDR2 SYDVKM. CDR3 loop: CASSSGTGGTGELFF. CDR3 coding DNA: TGTGCCAGCAGCTCCGGGACAGGGGGCACCGGGGAGCTGTTTTTT.

The DNA for the CDR3 is TGTGCCAGCAGCTTAGCGATATTAGCGGGAGATACGCAGTATTTT. Its protein product is CASSLAILAGDTQYF. The chain is built from TRBV7-2 and TRBJ2-3; 7 nucleotides match TRBD2. The V gene end was trimmed by 0 bases and the J gene end by 5 bases; junction bases not matched to a gene: 5. There are 15 residues in the CDR3. Germline lookup yields CDR1 SGHTA and CDR2 FQGNSA.

This clone has a single count. V and J are TRBV18 and TRBJ1-3; D might be TRBD1 (6 bases). The germline V and J ends were trimmed by 2 bases and 0 bases, with 17 bases remaining between them. CDR1 and CDR2 from the germline V gene are KGHSH and LQKENI. CDR3 length: 18 amino acids. The CDR3 sequence is CASSPGFAQGFSGNTIYF. The DNA of the CDR3 is TGTGCCAGCTCACCAGGGTTTGCACAGGGATTCTCTGGAAACACCATATATTTT. Full variable domain (rest looked up from reference TRBV18 and TRBJ1-3): NAGVMQNPRHLVRRRGQEARLRCSPMKGHSHVYWYRQLPEEGLKFMVYLQKENIIDESGMPKERFSAEFPKEGPSILRIQQVVRGDSAAYFCASSPGFAQGFSGNTIYFGEGSWLTVV.